These T cell receptor beta chains were read from a single sample in a study of OX40 agonist ivuxolimab in advanced cancers. Measured with immunoSEQ multiplex PCR; TCRdb has only the in-frame clones, and not every one. The top ten hold roughly 0.3% of the sample, which has tens of thousands of clones, roughly 88% seen once. Here the sequenced sample was CD4+ or CD8+ T cells sorted from blood, taken in a trial of the OX40 agonist ivuxolimab. The receptors shown here come from an adult with an advanced solid tumor such as melanoma, head and neck, liver or kidney cancer. The CDR3 runs from the conserved cysteine through the conserved F or W. Each record gives: D gene, V gene, J gene, clone size, CDR3 protein, CDR3 DNA. A D gene is named only where the DNA matches it firmly. Size is stated for part of the rows, as once, few or many counts, or as a class when the clone is expanded.

D gene: TRBD1; V gene: TRBV5-4; J gene: TRBJ1-1; clone size: once; CDR3 protein: CASSRGGDRPMNTEAFF; CDR3 DNA: TGTGCCAGCAGCAGGGGGGGGGACAGACCTATGAACACTGAAGCTTTCTTT
D gene: -; V gene: TRBV9; J gene: TRBJ1-4; clone size: -; CDR3 protein: CASSYQPVGGSSPNEKLFF; CDR3 DNA: TGTGCCAGCAGCTATCAACCAGTGGGAGGGTCCTCACCTAATGAAAAACTGTTTTTT
D gene: -; V gene: TRBV19; J gene: TRBJ1-3; clone size: -; CDR3 protein: CASYPGGRGNTIYF; CDR3 DNA: TGTGCCTCCTACCCCGGGGGCAGAGGAAACACCATATATTTT
D gene: -; V gene: TRBV11-2; J gene: TRBJ2-1; clone size: -; CDR3 protein: CASSLGGAVRYNEQFF; CDR3 DNA: TGTGCCAGCAGCTTAGGGGGGGCGGTCCGATACAATGAGCAGTTCTTC
D gene: -; V gene: TRBV10-1; J gene: TRBJ2-1; clone size: once; CDR3 protein: CARALEQFF; CDR3 DNA: TGCGCCAGGGCTCTTGAGCAGTTCTTC
D gene: -; V gene: TRBV7-2; J gene: TRBJ1-5; clone size: -; CDR3 protein: CASSPRVSDISNQPQHF; CDR3 DNA: TGTGCCAGCAGCCCCCGGGTCTCGGACATAAGCAATCAGCCCCAGCATTTT
D gene: -; V gene: TRBV7-9; J gene: TRBJ2-5; clone size: -; CDR3 protein: CASSLPYKGGTQYF; CDR3 DNA: TGTGCCAGCAGCTTACCCTACAAAGGTGGGACCCAGTACTTC
D gene: -; V gene: TRBV6-1; J gene: TRBJ1-2; clone size: -; CDR3 protein: CASSDGINGYTF; CDR3 DNA: TGTGCCAGCAGTGACGGGATCAATGGCTACACCTTC
D gene: TRBD2; V gene: TRBV9; J gene: TRBJ2-5; clone size: -; CDR3 protein: CASSGGASGVETQYF; CDR3 DNA: TGTGCCAGCAGCGGGGGAGCTAGCGGGGTAGAGACCCAGTACTTC
D gene: -; V gene: TRBV7-9; J gene: TRBJ2-2; clone size: once; CDR3 protein: CASSRATARNTGELFF; CDR3 DNA: TGTGCCAGCAGCCGGGCGACAGCCCGGAACACCGGGGAGCTGTTTTTT
D gene: TRBD2; V gene: TRBV5-4; J gene: TRBJ2-1; clone size: -; CDR3 protein: CASSLDSGGFRNEQFF; CDR3 DNA: TGTGCCAGCAGCCTGGACAGCGGGGGGTTTAGGAATGAGCAGTTCTTC
D gene: -; V gene: TRBV7-9; J gene: TRBJ1-1; clone size: few; CDR3 protein: CASSSGRSNTEAFF; CDR3 DNA: TGTGCCAGCAGCTCGGGACGTTCGAACACTGAAGCTTTCTTT
D gene: -; V gene: TRBV11-2; J gene: TRBJ2-1; clone size: -; CDR3 protein: CASSLRGAGASYNEQFF; CDR3 DNA: TGTGCCAGCAGCTTAAGAGGGGCGGGGGCCTCCTACAATGAGCAGTTCTTC
D gene: -; V gene: TRBV6-5; J gene: TRBJ1-5; clone size: -; CDR3 protein: CASSYSRKPQHF; CDR3 DNA: TGTGCCAGCAGTTACTCACGGAAGCCCCAGCATTTT
D gene: -; V gene: TRBV2; J gene: TRBJ2-5; clone size: -; CDR3 protein: CASSAGFRAEETQYF; CDR3 DNA: TGTGCCAGCAGTGCGGGCTTCAGGGCGGAAGAGACCCAGTACTTC
D gene: -; V gene: TRBV10-1; J gene: TRBJ2-7; clone size: -; CDR3 protein: CAKGLPVGSYEQYF; CDR3 DNA: TGCGCCAAAGGACTACCAGTCGGCTCCTACGAGCAGTACTTC
D gene: -; V gene: TRBV19; J gene: TRBJ2-3; clone size: -; CDR3 protein: CASSIGGGQGDTQYF; CDR3 DNA: TGTGCCAGTAGTATTGGTGGGGGGCAGGGAGATACGCAGTATTTT
D gene: -; V gene: TRBV11-1; J gene: TRBJ2-3; clone size: -; CDR3 protein: CASNPQGTDTQYF; CDR3 DNA: TGTGCCAGCAATCCTCAGGGTACAGATACGCAGTATTTT
D gene: -; V gene: TRBV29-1; J gene: TRBJ1-2; clone size: -; CDR3 protein: CSVSGVGSYTF; CDR3 DNA: TGCAGCGTTTCAGGGGTTGGTAGCTACACCTTC
D gene: TRBD2; V gene: TRBV5-8; J gene: TRBJ2-2; clone size: -; CDR3 protein: CASSSGLAGGKNTGELFF; CDR3 DNA: TGTGCCAGCAGCTCGGGACTAGCGGGGGGGAAGAACACCGGGGAGCTGTTTTTT
D gene: -; V gene: TRBV11-2; J gene: TRBJ2-7; clone size: -; CDR3 protein: CASSFTRGDNYEQYF; CDR3 DNA: TGTGCCAGCAGCTTTACCAGAGGGGACAACTACGAGCAGTACTTC
D gene: -; V gene: TRBV6-4; J gene: TRBJ1-1; clone size: -; CDR3 protein: CASSSQIGTEAFF; CDR3 DNA: TGTGCCAGCAGTTCCCAAATTGGCACTGAAGCTTTCTTT
D gene: TRBD1; V gene: TRBV19; J gene: TRBJ1-1; clone size: -; CDR3 protein: CASTPDRAYTEAFF; CDR3 DNA: TGTGCCAGTACGCCAGACAGGGCGTACACTGAAGCTTTCTTT
D gene: TRBD1; V gene: TRBV4-3; J gene: TRBJ2-6; clone size: -; CDR3 protein: CASSQDSRGQGTSGANVLTF; CDR3 DNA: TGCGCCAGCAGCCAAGACTCCAGGGGGCAGGGTACCTCTGGGGCCAACGTCCTGACTTTC
D gene: TRBD2; V gene: TRBV7-2; J gene: TRBJ2-5; clone size: -; CDR3 protein: CASSLSVRLAGGEETQYF; CDR3 DNA: TGTGCCAGCAGCTTGTCAGTAAGACTAGCGGGGGGGGAAGAGACCCAGTACTTC
D gene: TRBD2; V gene: TRBV10-3; J gene: TRBJ2-7; clone size: -; CDR3 protein: CAISFRLAVYEQYF; CDR3 DNA: TGTGCCATCAGCTTCCGCCTAGCGGTATACGAGCAGTACTTC
D gene: -; V gene: TRBV6-5; J gene: TRBJ2-7; clone size: once; CDR3 protein: CASSPQGGVPYEQYF; CDR3 DNA: TGTGCCAGCAGCCCTCAGGGGGGAGTCCCCTACGAGCAGTACTTC
D gene: -; V gene: TRBV20-1; J gene: TRBJ2-7; clone size: -; CDR3 protein: CSAPDSYEQYF; CDR3 DNA: TGCAGTGCCCCGGACAGCTACGAGCAGTACTTC
D gene: -; V gene: TRBV30; J gene: TRBJ1-2; clone size: -; CDR3 protein: CAWKLGGYTF; CDR3 DNA: TGTGCCTGGAAGTTAGGTGGCTACACCTTC
D gene: -; V gene: TRBV27; J gene: TRBJ2-5; clone size: -; CDR3 protein: CASSLSRGRETQYF; CDR3 DNA: TGTGCCAGCAGTTTATCTCGGGGTCGAGAGACCCAGTACTTC
D gene: TRBD1; V gene: TRBV6-1; J gene: TRBJ2-3; clone size: once; CDR3 protein: CASSPRDRDTDTQYF; CDR3 DNA: TGTGCCAGCAGTCCTCGGGACAGGGACACAGATACGCAGTATTTT
D gene: TRBD2; V gene: TRBV2; J gene: TRBJ2-5; clone size: -; CDR3 protein: CANPADSGKETQYF; CDR3 DNA: TGTGCCAACCCGGCAGATAGCGGGAAAGAGACCCAGTACTTC
D gene: TRBD1; V gene: TRBV11-2; J gene: TRBJ1-2; clone size: -; CDR3 protein: CASSPDRGREYGYTF; CDR3 DNA: TGTGCCAGCAGCCCCGACAGGGGGCGGGAATATGGCTACACCTTC
D gene: -; V gene: TRBV7-2; J gene: TRBJ1-6; clone size: -; CDR3 protein: CASSYDSRDPFSPLHF; CDR3 DNA: TGTGCCAGCAGCTACGATTCCCGGGACCCATTTTCACCCCTCCACTTT
D gene: -; V gene: TRBV7-8; J gene: TRBJ1-2; clone size: -; CDR3 protein: CASSLVGGRAGSGYTF; CDR3 DNA: TGTGCCAGCAGCTTAGTAGGAGGCAGGGCTGGTAGTGGCTACACCTTC
D gene: -; V gene: TRBV6-1; J gene: TRBJ1-1; clone size: -; CDR3 protein: CASSALTRPNTEAFF; CDR3 DNA: TGTGCCAGCAGTGCACTGACAAGGCCGAACACTGAAGCTTTCTTT
D gene: -; V gene: TRBV7-9; J gene: TRBJ1-1; clone size: -; CDR3 protein: CASSPHPEGAEAFF; CDR3 DNA: TGTGCCAGCAGCCCACATCCCGAAGGCGCTGAAGCTTTCTTT
D gene: -; V gene: TRBV27; J gene: TRBJ1-5; clone size: -; CDR3 protein: CASSLRGSSNQPQHF; CDR3 DNA: TGTGCCAGCAGTTTGCGGGGGAGTAGCAATCAGCCCCAGCATTTT
D gene: -; V gene: TRBV29-1; J gene: TRBJ1-2; clone size: -; CDR3 protein: CSVEWGLSGYTF; CDR3 DNA: TGCAGCGTTGAATGGGGGCTCTCCGGCTACACCTTC
D gene: -; V gene: TRBV5-1; J gene: TRBJ1-2; clone size: -; CDR3 protein: CASSLNPRYGYTF; CDR3 DNA: TGCGCCAGCAGCTTGAATCCTAGGTATGGCTACACCTTC
D gene: -; V gene: TRBV4-2; J gene: TRBJ2-3; clone size: -; CDR3 protein: CASSQEGLTTDTQYF; CDR3 DNA: TGTGCCAGCAGCCAAGAAGGACTCACCACAGATACGCAGTATTTT
D gene: TRBD1; V gene: TRBV15; J gene: TRBJ2-7; clone size: -; CDR3 protein: CATSRGAGTGGDEQYF; CDR3 DNA: TGTGCCACCAGCAGAGGGGCCGGGACAGGGGGGGACGAGCAGTACTTC
D gene: -; V gene: TRBV5-8; J gene: TRBJ2-7; clone size: -; CDR3 protein: CASSSRTARYEQYF; CDR3 DNA: TGTGCCAGCAGCTCGAGGACCGCGCGGTACGAGCAGTACTTC
D gene: TRBD1; V gene: TRBV30; J gene: TRBJ2-5; clone size: -; CDR3 protein: CAWGGQGGTQYF; CDR3 DNA: TGTGCCTGGGGGGGACAGGGCGGGACCCAGTACTTC
D gene: TRBD1; V gene: TRBV29-1; J gene: TRBJ1-1; clone size: -; CDR3 protein: CSVRQGGRGLTEAFF; CDR3 DNA: TGCAGCGTTCGGCAAGGAGGCAGGGGGCTCACTGAAGCTTTCTTT
D gene: TRBD1; V gene: TRBV6-1; J gene: TRBJ2-6; clone size: few; CDR3 protein: CASSEGQAGANVLTF; CDR3 DNA: TGTGCCAGCAGTGAGGGACAGGCTGGGGCCAACGTCCTGACTTTC
D gene: -; V gene: TRBV10-3; J gene: TRBJ1-4; clone size: -; CDR3 protein: CAISVSEGVEKLFF; CDR3 DNA: TGTGCCATCAGTGTGTCGGAGGGGGTGGAAAAACTGTTTTTT
D gene: -; V gene: TRBV4-1; J gene: TRBJ2-2; clone size: once; CDR3 protein: CASSHLGLGSGELFF; CDR3 DNA: TGCGCCAGCAGCCACCTTGGACTGGGGAGCGGGGAGCTGTTTTTT